Each of the 4 T cell receptor beta chains below was sequenced from the same sample in a study of shared clonotypes between healthy human individuals. In the naive CD8 group, cells lacked CD45RO and were positively selected for CCR7, so terminally differentiated effector memory CD45RA+ cells were left out. Clones were read by immunoSEQ multiplex PCR, and TCRdb kept only the in-frame ones, dropping some. The sample contains approximately 1.9 million clones, just over 90% of which appear only once. The sequencing sample was made of naive CD8+ T cells from PBMCs. The receptors stem from a man aged 18 to 29 in good health. Some clones in this sample may be carry-over from other donors' samples.

This clone showed up just a few times. The V call is TRBV19, the J call TRBJ2-1; perhaps TRBD2 as D (6 bases). The CDR3 is made up of 13 amino acids. Germline V gives CDR1 LNHDA, CDR2 SQIVND (reference sequence). Trimming pared 3 bases from V and 7 bases from J, leaving 10 bases between. This chain's CDR3 is CASSIVAANEQFF. The CDR3 DNA follows: TGTGCCAGTAGTATTGTAGCGGCAAATGAGCAGTTCTTC. Drawing the rest from reference TRBV19 and TRBJ2-1, the complete variable domain is DGGITQSPKYLFRKEGQNVTLSCEQNLNHDAMYWYRQDPGQGLRLIYYSQIVNDFQKGDIAEGYSVSREKKESFPLTVTSAQKNPTAFYLCASSIVAANEQFFGPGTRLTVL.

As regards this clone: Additional DNA sequences in this sample encode the identical CDR3. CDR3 sequence: CASSEGRANTEAFF. The CDR3 coding sequence is TGTGCCAGCAGTGAAGGCAGGGCGAACACTGAAGCTTTCTTT. The chain couples TRBV2 to TRBJ1-1, with D possibly TRBD1 on 5 matching bases. V gave up 1 base and J gave up 1 base, with 7 bases separating them. The germline CDR1 and CDR2 sequences are SNHLY and FYNNEI. The CDR3 contains 14 residues.

V usage is TRBV4-3 and J usage is TRBJ1-2; no definite D call. Germline lookup yields CDR1 LGHNA and CDR2 YSLEER. This CDR3 is built from 14 residues. Deletions cut 4 bases from V and 2 bases from J, with 11 bases between. The CDR3 reads CASSLSRGNYGYTF. In nucleotides, the CDR3 is TGCGCCAGCAGCCTGTCACGAGGAAACTATGGCTACACCTTC.

The V gene is TRBV6-1, the J gene TRBJ2-2, with D possibly TRBD2 on 7 matching bases. The CDR3 consists of 15 residues. The V end was cut by 2 bases, the J end by 4 bases, with 11 bases between. The germline V gene has CDR1 MNHNS and CDR2 SASEGT. The CDR3: CASSEFRGATGELFF. CDR3 coding DNA: TGTGCCAGCAGTGAATTCCGGGGGGCCACCGGGGAGCTGTTTTTT.